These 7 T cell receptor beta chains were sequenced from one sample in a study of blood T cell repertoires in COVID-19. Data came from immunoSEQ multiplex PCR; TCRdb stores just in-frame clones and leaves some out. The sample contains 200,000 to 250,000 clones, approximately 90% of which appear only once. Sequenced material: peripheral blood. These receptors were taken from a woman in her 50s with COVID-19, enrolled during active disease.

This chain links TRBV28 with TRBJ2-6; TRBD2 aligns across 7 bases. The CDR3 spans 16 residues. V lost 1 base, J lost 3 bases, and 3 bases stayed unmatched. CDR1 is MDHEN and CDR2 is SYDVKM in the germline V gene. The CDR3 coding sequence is TGTGCCAGCAGTTTATACGGGGGGTATGGGGCCAACGTCCTGACTTTC. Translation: CASSLYGGYGANVLTF. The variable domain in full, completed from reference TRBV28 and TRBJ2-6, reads DVKVTQSSRYLVKRTGEKVFLECVQDMDHENMFWYRQDPGLGLRLIYFSYDVKMKEKGDIPEGYSVSREKKERFSLILESASTNQTSMYLCASSLYGGYGANVLTFGAGSRLTVL.

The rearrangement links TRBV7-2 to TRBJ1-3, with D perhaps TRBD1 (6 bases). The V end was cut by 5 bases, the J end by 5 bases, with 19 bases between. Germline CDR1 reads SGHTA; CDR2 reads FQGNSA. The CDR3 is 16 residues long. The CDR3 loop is CASSPRRGGSRNTIYF. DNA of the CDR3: TGTGCCAGCAGCCCTAGGAGGGGGGGGTCCAGAAACACCATATATTTT.

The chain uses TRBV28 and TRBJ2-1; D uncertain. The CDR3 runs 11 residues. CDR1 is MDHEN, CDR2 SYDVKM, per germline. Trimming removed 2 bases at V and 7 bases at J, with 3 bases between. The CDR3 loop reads CASSLTNEQFF. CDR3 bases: TGTGCCAGCAGTTTAACAAATGAGCAGTTCTTC.

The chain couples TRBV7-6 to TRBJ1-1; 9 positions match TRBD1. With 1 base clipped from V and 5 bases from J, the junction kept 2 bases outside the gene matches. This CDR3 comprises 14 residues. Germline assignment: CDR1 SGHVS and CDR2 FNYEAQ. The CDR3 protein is CASSLGGQGTEAFF. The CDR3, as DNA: TGTGCCAGCAGCTTAGGGGGACAGGGAACTGAAGCTTTCTTT.

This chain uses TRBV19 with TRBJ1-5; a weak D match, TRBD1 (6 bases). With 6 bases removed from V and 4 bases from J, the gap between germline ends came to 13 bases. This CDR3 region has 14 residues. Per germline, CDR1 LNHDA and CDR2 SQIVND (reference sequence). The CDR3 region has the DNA TGTGCCAGTAGGTTGGGGGGGGCTAATCAGCCCCAGCATTTT. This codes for CASRLGGANQPQHF.

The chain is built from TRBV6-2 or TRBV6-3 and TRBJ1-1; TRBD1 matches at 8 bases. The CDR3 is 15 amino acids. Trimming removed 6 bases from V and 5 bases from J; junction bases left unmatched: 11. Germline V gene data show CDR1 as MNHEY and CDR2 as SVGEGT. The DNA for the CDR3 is TGTGCCAGCAGCTTGAGGGGGACAGGAGTTACTGAAGCTTTCTTT. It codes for CASSLRGTGVTEAFF.

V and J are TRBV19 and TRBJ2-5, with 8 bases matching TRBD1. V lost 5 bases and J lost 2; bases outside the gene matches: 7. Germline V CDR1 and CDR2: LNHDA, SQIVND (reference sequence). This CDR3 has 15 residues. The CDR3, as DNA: TGTGCCAGTAGTCTCGCAGGGGGCTGGCAAGAGACCCAGTACTTC. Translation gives CASSLAGGWQETQYF.